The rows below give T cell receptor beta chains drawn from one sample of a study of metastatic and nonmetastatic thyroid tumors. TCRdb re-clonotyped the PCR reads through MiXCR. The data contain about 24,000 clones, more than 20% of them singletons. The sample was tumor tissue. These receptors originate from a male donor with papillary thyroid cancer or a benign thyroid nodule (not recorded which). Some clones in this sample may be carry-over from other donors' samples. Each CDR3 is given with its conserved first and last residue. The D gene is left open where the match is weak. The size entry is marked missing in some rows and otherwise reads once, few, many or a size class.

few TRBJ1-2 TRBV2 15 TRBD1 CASDTRDRGKECYTF TGTGCCAGCGATACTCGGGACAGGGGAAAGGAATGCTACACCTTC
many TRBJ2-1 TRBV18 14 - CASSLSGPNNEQFF TGTGCCAGCTCACTTAGCGGACCGAACAATGAGCAGTTCTTC
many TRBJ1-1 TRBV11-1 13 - CASSRADYTEAFF TGTGCCAGCAGCCGCGCGGACTACACTGAAGCTTTCTTT
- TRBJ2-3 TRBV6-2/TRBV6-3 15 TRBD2 CDRKPTGTSGSGQYF TGTGACCGCAAGCCGACCGGGACTAGCGGGAGTGGGCAGTATTTT
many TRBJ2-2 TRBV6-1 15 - CASCRRTANTGELFF TGTGCCAGCTGCCGGAGGACAGCGAACACCGGGGAGCTGTTTTTT
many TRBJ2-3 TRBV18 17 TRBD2 CASSPGAGGSGTDTQYF TGTGCCAGCTCACCCGGAGCGGGAGGGAGTGGCACAGATACGCAGTATTTT
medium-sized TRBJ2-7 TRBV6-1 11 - CASKWPGEQYF TGTGCCAGCAAATGGCCGGGCGAGCAGTACTTC
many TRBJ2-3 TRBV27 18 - CASRLISASGTHTDTQYF TGTGCCAGCAGACTTATCTCGGCCTCCGGGACACACACAGATACGCAGTATTTT
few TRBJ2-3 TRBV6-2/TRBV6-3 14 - CASSYVGSTDTQYF TGTGCCAGCAGTTACGTGGGATCCACAGATACGCAGTATTTT
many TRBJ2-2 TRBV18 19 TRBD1 CASSPGGQGNRPNTGELFF TGTGCCAGCTCACCAGGGGGACAGGGAAATCGACCGAACACCGGGGAGCTGTTTTTT
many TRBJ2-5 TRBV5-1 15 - CASSLERPSRETQYF TGCGCCAGCAGCTTGGAACGACCCTCACGGGAGACCCAGTACTTC
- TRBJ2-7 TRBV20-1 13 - CSAKGGHDYERYF TGCAGTGCTAAGGGGGGACACGACTACGAGCGGTACTTC
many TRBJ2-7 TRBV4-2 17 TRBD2 CASSQGLAGASSYEQYF TGTGCCAGCAGCCAGGGACTAGCGGGAGCTTCCTCCTACGAGCAGTACTTC
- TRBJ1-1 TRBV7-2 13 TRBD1 CASSSNGGGAAFF TGTGCCAGCAGCTCTAACGGAGGGGGCGCGGCTTTCTTT
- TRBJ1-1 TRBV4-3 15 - CASSPLGARNTEAFF TGCGCCAGCAGCCCCCTCGGGGCTCGGAACACTGAAGCTTTCTTT
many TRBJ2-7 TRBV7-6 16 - CASSLVQGEGAYEQYF TGTGCCAGCAGCTTAGTACAGGGGGAGGGGGCCTACGAGCAGTACTTC
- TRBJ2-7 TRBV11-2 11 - CAISLVYEQYF TGTGCCATCAGCTTGGTATACGAGCAGTACTTC
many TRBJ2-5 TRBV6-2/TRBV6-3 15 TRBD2 CASSDGTSGGETQYF TGTGCCAGCAGTGACGGGACTAGCGGGGGAGAGACCCAGTACTTC
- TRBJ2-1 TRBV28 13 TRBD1 CASSLGTASEQFF TGTGCCAGCAGTCTAGGGACAGCAAGTGAGCAGTTCTTC
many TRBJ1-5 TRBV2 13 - CASSDQAGQPQHF TGTGCCAGCAGTGACCAAGCTGGTCAGCCCCAGCATTTT
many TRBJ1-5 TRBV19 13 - CASTRQINQPQHF TGTGCCAGTACACGACAGATCAATCAGCCCCAGCATTTT
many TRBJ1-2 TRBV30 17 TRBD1 CAWSVRTGRPRDYGYTF TGTGCCTGGAGTGTGAGGACAGGGCGCCCCCGGGACTATGGCTACACCTTC
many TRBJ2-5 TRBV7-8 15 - CASSSDRQRQETQYF TGTGCCAGCAGCTCAGATCGACAGCGTCAAGAGACCCAGTACTTC
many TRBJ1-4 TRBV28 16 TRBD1 CATEIGPGTGYGKLFF TGTGCCACCGAGATTGGACCCGGGACAGGGTATGGAAAACTGTTTTTT
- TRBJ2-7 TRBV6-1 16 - CASSDPKGWAAYEHDF TGTGCGAGCAGTGACCCCAAGGGGTGGGCAGCCTACGAGCACGACTTC
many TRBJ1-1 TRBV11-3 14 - CASSLGGPNTEAFF TGTGCCAGCAGCCTCGGGGGCCCGAACACTGAAGCTTTCTTT
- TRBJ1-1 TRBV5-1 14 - CASSTGSANTEAFF TGCGCCAGCAGCACAGGATCAGCGAACACTGAAGCTTTCTTT
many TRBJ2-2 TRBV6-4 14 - CASSPNGDGRELFF TGTGCCAGCAGTCCCAATGGGGATGGCCGGGAGCTGTTTTTT
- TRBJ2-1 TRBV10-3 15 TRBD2 CATRTGLAGVGEQFF TGTGCCACCAGAACCGGACTTGCGGGAGTAGGGGAGCAGTTCTTC
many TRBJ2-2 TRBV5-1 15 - CASRVVAGQTGELFF TGCGCCAGCAGGGTAGTAGCGGGACAGACCGGGGAGCTGTTTTTT
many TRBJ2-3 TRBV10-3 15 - CAISEDPGGSDTQYF TGTGCCATCAGTGAGGACCCCGGTGGGTCAGATACGCAGTATTTT